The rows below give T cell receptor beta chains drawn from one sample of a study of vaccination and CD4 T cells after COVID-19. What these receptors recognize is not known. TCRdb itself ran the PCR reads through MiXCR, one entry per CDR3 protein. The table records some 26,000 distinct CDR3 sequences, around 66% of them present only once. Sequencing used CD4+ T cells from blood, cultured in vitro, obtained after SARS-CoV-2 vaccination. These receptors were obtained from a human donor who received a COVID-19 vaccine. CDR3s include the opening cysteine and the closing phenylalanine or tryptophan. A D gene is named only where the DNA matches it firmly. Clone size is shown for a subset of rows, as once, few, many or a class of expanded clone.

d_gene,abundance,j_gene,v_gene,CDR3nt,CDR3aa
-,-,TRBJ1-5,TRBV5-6,TGTGCCAGCAGCAGGTATAGCAATCAGCCCCAGCATTTT,CASSRYSNQPQHF
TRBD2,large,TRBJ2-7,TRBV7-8,TGTGCCAGCAGTCGGGGGGGGACACGCTCCTACGAGCAGTACTTC,CASSRGGTRSYEQYF
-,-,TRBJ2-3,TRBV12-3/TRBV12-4,TGTGCCAGCAGTTTAACAAGGAGCCGCACAGATACGCAGTATTTT,CASSLTRSRTDTQYF
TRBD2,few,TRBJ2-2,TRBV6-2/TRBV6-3,TGTGCCAGCAGTTCTGCTAGCGGGGGGATCGGGGAGCTGTTTTTT,CASSSASGGIGELFF
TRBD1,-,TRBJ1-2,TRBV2,TGTGCCAGCACTGAGGACAGGTTTAACTATGGCTACACCTTC,CASTEDRFNYGYTF
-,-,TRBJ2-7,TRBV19,TGTGCCACTACGGCTTGGGGGAGTCCGTACGAGCAGTACTTC,CATTAWGSPYEQYF
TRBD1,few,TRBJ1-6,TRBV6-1,TGTGCCAGCATAACGGGACAGGGGTATTCACCCCTCCACTTT,CASITGQGYSPLHF
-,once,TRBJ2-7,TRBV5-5,TGTGCCAGCAGCTTGGACCAAATAAAAACCTACGAGCAGTACTTC,CASSLDQIKTYEQYF
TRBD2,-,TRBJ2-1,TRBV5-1,TGCGCCAGCAGCGAACTAGCGGGGGGGCCGTATGAGCAGTTCTTC,CASSELAGGPYEQFF
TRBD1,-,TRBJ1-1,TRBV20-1,TGCAGTGCAGAGGACAGGGGTTCCACTGAAGCTTTCTTT,CSAEDRGSTEAFF
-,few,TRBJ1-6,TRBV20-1,TGCAGTGCTAGAGAGCAGGCTTTCTATAATTCACCCCTCCACTTT,CSAREQAFYNSPLHF
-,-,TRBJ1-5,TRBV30,TGTGCCTGGAGTACTGGGGGGGGGAATCAGCCCCAGCATTTT,CAWSTGGGNQPQHF
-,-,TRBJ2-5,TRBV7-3,TGTGCCAGCAGCTTAATGGACGAGACCCAGTACTTC,CASSLMDETQYF
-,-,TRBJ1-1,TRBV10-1,TGCGCCAGCAGTGCAAACCGGGACGCAAGGGAAGCTTTCTTT,CASSANRDAREAFF
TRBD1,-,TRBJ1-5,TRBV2,TGTGCCAGCAGTCCGGGACAGGGGCTCAATCAGCCCCAGCATTTT,CASSPGQGLNQPQHF
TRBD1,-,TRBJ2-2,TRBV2,TGTGCCAGCAGTGTCAGACAGGGAGTTGGGGAGCTGTTTTTT,CASSVRQGVGELFF
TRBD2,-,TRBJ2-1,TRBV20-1,TGCAGTGCTAGTAGCGGGGGGGCCAGGAATGAGCAGTTCTTC,CSASSGGARNEQFF
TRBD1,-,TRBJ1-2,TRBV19,TGTGCCAGTAGCCGAGGGGGCACGAGCTATGGCTACACCTTC,CASSRGGTSYGYTF
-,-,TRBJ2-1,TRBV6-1,TGTGCCAGCAGTCCTCCGACCGGGATCTCATACAATGAGCAGTTCTTC,CASSPPTGISYNEQFF
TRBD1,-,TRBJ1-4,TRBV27,TGTGCCAGCAGTCTCGGGACAGGCTACGCAAAACTGTTTTTT,CASSLGTGYAKLFF
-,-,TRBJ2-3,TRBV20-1,TGCAGTGCTAGGCGGGCGGGGGCAGGGGATACGCAGTATTTT,CSARRAGAGDTQYF
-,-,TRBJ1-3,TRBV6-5,TGTGCCAGCAGTTCCTCATCTACCCCTGGAAACACCATATATTTT,CASSSSSTPGNTIYF
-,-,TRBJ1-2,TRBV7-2,TGTGCCAGCAGCGCCGGACTTGTTGCTAACTATGGCTACACCTTC,CASSAGLVANYGYTF
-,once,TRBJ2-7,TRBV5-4,TGTGCCAGCAGCTGGAGTCTGGAGAACGAGCAGTACTTC,CASSWSLENEQYF
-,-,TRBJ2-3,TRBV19,TGTGCCAGTAGTAAGACAGGGAGGACAGATACGCAGTATTTT,CASSKTGRTDTQYF
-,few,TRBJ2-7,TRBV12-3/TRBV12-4,TGTGCCAGCAGTTTGATAGACGGCTACGAGCAGTACTTC,CASSLIDGYEQYF
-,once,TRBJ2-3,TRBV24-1,TGTGCCACCAGTGGCCGACAGGCTGCAGATACGCAGTATTTT,CATSGRQAADTQYF
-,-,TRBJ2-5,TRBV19,TGTGCCAGTAGTATTCAAATGGGTTCCGAGACCCAGTACTTC,CASSIQMGSETQYF
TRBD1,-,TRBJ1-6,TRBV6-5,TGTGCCAGCAGTTGGGACAGGGGAAATTCACCCCTCCACTTT,CASSWDRGNSPLHF
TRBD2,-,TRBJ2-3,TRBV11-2,TGTGCCAGCAGCTTACGAGGGCTAGCGGGGAGTACGCAGTATTTT,CASSLRGLAGSTQYF
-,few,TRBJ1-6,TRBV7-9,TGTGCCAGCAGCAAGCAACAAGATAATTCACCCCTCCACTTT,CASSKQQDNSPLHF
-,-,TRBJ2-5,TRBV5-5,TGTGCCAGCAGCACCCCGTTGGGGGAGACCCAGTACTTC,CASSTPLGETQYF
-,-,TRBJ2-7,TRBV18,TGTGCCAGCTCACCTCCCGCCAGAACAGTATACGAGCAGTACTTC,CASSPPARTVYEQYF
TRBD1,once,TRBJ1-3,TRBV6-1,TGTGCCAGCGGCGGGACAGGGGTAAACACCATATATTTT,CASGGTGVNTIYF
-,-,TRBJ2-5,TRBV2,TGTGCCAGCAGCCTAGGTCAGGGGCCCCAAGAGACCCAGTACTTC,CASSLGQGPQETQYF
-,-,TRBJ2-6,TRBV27,TGTGCCAGCAGTTTCAGGGATGGGGCCAACGTCCTGACTTTC,CASSFRDGANVLTF
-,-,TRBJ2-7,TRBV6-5,TGTGCCAGCAGTTACTCGTTCCGGTTTGACTACGAGCAGTACTTC,CASSYSFRFDYEQYF
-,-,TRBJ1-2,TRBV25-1,TGTGCCAGCTTCCGGGGCGGCTACACCTTC,CASFRGGYTF
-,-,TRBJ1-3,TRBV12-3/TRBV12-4,TGTGCCAGCAGTTTATTGGGGGCTGGAAACACCATATATTTT,CASSLLGAGNTIYF
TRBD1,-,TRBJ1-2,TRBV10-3,TGTGCCATCAGGGACAGGGGAAACTATGGCTACACCTTC,CAIRDRGNYGYTF
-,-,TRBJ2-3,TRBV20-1,TGCAGTGCTCAACTCCGCCGGGGCACAGATACGCAGTATTTT,CSAQLRRGTDTQYF
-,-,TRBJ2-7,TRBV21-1,TGTGCCAGCAGCTCCCGATTGGACAGGCCCTACGAGCAGTACTTC,CASSSRLDRPYEQYF
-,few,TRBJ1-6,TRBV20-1,TGCAGTGCTAAAACTGGGCGGACGGTTAGAACCCTCCACTTT,CSAKTGRTVRTLHF
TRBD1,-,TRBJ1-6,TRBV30,TGTGCCTGGAGTGTAGTGGGCAGGGGGAGTTGGAATTCACCCCTCCACTTT,CAWSVVGRGSWNSPLHF
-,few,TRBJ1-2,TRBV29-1,TGCAGCGTTGATGGTCGCGGGGACAACTATGGCTACACCTTC,CSVDGRGDNYGYTF
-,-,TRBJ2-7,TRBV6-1,TGTGCCAGCAGCCCCACAGGGAACGTCTACGAGCAGTACTTC,CASSPTGNVYEQYF
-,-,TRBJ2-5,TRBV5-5,TGTGCCAGCAGCTTGGATCAGTCCTCGAAGACCCAGTACTTC,CASSLDQSSKTQYF
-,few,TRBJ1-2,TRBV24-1,TGTGCCACCAGTGATTTATCTGGCTACACCTTC,CATSDLSGYTF
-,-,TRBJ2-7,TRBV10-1,TGCGCCAGCAGTGAGACAGGGGAGGACGAGCAGTACTTC,CASSETGEDEQYF
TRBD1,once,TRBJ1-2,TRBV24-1,TGTGCCACCAGTGACCGAACAGGGGGCGGGTATGGCTACACCTTC,CATSDRTGGGYGYTF
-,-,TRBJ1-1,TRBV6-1,TGTGCCAGCAGTGAAGGTGGGTACCACACTGAAGCTTTCTTT,CASSEGGYHTEAFF
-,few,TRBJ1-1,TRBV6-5,TGTGCCAGCAGTTACGGGGGAATGAACACTGAAGCTTTCTTT,CASSYGGMNTEAFF